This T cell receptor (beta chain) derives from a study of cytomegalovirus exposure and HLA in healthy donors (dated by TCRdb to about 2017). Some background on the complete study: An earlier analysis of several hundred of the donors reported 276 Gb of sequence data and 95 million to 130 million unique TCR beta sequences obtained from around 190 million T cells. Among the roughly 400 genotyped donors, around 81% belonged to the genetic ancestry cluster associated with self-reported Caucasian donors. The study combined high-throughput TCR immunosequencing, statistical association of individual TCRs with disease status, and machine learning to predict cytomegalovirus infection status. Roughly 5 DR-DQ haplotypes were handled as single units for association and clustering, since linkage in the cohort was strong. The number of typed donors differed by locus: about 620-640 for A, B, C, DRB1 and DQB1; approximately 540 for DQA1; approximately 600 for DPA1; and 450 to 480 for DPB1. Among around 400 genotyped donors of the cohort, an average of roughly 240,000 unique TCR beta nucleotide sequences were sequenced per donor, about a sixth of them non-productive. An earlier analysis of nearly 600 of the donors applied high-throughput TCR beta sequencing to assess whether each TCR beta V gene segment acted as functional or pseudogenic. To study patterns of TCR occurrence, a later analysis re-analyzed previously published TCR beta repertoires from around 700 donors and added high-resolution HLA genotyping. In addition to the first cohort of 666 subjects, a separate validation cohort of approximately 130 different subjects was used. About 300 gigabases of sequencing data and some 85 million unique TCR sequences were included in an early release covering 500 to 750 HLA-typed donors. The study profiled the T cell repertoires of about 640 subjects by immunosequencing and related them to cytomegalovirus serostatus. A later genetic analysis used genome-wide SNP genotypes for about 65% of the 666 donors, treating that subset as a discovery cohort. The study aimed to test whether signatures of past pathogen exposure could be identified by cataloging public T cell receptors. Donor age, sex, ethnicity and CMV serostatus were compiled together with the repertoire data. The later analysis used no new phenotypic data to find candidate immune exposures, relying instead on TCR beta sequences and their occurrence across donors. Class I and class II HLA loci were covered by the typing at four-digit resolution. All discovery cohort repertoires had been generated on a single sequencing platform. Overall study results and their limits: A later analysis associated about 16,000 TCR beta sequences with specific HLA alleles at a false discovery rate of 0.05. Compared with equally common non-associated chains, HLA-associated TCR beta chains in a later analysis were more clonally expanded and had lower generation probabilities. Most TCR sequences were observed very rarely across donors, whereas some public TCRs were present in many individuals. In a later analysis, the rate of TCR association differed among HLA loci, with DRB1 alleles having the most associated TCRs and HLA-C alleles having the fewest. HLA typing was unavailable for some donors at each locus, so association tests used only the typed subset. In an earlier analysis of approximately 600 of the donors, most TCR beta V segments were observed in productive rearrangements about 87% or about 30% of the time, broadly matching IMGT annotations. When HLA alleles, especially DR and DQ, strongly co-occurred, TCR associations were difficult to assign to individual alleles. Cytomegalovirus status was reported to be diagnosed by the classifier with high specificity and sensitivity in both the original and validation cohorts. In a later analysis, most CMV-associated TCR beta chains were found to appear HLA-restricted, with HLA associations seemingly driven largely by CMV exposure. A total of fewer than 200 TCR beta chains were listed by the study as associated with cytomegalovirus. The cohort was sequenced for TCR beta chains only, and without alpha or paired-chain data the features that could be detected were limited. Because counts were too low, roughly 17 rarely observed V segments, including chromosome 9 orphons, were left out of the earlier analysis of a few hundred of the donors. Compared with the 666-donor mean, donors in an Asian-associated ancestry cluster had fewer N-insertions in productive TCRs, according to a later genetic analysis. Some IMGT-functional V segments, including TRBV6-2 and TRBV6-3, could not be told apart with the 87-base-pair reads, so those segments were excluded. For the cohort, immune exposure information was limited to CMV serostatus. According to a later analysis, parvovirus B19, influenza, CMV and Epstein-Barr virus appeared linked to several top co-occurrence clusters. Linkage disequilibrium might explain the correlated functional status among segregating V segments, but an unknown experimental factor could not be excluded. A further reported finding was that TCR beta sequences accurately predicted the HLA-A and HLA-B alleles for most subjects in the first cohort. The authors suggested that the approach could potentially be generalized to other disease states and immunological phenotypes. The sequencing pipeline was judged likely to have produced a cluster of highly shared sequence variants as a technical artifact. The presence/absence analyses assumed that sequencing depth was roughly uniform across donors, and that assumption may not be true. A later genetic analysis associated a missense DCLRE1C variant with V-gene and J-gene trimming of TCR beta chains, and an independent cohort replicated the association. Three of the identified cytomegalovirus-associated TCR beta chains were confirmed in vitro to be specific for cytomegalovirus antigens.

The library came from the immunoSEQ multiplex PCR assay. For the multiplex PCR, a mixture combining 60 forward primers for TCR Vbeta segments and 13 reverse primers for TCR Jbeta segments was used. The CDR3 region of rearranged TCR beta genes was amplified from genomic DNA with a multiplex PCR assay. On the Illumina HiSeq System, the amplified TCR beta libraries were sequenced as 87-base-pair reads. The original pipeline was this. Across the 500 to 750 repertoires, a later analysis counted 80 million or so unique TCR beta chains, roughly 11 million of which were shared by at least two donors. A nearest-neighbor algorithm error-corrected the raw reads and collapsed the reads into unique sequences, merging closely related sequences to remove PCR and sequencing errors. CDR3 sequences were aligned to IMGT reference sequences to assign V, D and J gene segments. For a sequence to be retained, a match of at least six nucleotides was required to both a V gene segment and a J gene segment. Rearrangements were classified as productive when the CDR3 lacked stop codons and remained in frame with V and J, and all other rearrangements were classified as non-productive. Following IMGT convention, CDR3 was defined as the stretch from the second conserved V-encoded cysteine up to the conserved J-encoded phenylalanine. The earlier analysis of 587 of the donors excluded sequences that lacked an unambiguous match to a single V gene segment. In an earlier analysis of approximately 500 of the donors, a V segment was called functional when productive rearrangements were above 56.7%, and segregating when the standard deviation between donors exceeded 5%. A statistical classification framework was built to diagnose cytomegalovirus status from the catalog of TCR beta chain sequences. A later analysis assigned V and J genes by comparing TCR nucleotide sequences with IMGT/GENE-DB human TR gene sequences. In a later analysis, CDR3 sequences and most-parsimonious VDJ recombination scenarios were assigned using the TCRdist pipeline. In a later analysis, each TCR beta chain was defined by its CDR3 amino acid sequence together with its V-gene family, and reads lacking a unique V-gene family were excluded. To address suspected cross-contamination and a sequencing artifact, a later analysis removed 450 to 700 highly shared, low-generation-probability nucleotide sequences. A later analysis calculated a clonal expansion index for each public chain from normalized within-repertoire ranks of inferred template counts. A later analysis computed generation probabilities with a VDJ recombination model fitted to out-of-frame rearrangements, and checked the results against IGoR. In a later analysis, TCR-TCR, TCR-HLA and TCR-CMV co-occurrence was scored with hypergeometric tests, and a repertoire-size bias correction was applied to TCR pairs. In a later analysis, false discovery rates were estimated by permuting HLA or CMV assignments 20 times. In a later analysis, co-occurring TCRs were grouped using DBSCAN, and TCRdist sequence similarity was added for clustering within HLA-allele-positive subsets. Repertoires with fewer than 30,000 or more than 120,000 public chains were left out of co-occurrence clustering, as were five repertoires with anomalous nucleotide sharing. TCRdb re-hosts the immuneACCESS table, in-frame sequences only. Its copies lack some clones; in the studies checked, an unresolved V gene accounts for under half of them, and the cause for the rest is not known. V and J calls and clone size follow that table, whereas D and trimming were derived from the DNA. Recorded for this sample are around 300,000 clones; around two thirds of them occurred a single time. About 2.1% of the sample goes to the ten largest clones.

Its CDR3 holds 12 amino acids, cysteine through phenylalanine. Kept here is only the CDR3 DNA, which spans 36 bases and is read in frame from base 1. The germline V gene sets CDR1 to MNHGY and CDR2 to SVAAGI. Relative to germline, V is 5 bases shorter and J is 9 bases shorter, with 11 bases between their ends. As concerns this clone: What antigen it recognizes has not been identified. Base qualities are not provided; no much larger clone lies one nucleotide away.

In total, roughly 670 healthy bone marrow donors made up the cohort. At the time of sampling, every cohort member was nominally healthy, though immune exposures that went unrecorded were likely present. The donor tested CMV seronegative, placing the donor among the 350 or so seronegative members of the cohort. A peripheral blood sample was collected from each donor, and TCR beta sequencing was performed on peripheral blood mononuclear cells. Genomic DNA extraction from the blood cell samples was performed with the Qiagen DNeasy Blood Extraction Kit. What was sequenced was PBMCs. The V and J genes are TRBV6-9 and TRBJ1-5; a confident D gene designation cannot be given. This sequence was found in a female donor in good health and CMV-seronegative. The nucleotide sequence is TGTGCCAGCAGTACCCAGACATGGCCCCAGCATTTT. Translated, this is CASSTQTWPQHF.